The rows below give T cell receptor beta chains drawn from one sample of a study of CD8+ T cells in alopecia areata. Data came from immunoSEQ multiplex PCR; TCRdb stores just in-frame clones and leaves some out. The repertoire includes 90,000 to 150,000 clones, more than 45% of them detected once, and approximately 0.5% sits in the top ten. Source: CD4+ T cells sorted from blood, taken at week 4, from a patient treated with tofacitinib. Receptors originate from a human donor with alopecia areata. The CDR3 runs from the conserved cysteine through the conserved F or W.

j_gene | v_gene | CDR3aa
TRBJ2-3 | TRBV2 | CASSEERGMGDTQYF
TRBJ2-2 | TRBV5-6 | CASSFSSPRGANTGELFF
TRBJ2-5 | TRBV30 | CAWSTFGAFETQYF
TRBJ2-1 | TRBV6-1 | CASSEGTSGRDEQFF
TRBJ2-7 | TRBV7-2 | CASSRILISDRDIYEQYF
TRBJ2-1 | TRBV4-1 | CASSQVGSFNEQFF
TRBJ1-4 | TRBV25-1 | CASSARTGGSEKLFF
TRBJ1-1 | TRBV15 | CATSRDGQLEAFF
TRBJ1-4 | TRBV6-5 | CASGDLPTNEKLFF
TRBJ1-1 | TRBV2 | CASSGGRGAATEAFF
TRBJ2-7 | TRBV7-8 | CASSRGGLAGDYEQYF
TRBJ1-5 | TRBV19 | CASIPGGGHQPQHF
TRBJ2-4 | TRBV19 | CASSKGAKHEKNIQYF
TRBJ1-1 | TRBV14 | CASSPYGTATEAFF
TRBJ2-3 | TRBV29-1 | CSVVTGVPSPDTQYF
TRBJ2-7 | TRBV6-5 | CASSQPGQGQAEQYF
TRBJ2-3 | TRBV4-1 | CASSQGGREGDTQYF
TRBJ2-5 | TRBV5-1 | CASSFGRLETQYF
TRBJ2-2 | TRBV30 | CAWSWEGPGELFF
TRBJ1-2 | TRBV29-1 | CSVPDRGRSGYTF
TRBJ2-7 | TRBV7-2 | CASSRGPRIHEQYF
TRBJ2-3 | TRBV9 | CASSVLAGGPGDTQYF
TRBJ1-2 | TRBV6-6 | CASSQDRGNYGYTF
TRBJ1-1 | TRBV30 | CASQNPLRGLGNTEAFF
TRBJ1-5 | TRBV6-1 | CASSGIQGGNQPQHF
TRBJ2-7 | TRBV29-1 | CSVAGGPYEQYF
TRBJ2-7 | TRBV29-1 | CSVAQGGSYEQYF
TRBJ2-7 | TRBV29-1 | CSAKGESSYEQYF
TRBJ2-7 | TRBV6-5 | CASRTPGQIYEQYF
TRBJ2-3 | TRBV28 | CASSGRDTQYF
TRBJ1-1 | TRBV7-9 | CASSLVQTSMNTEAFF
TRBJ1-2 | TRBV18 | CASSPPGGIYGYTF
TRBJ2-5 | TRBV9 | CASSVDVQETQYF
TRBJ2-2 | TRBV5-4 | CASSLYGLTGELFF
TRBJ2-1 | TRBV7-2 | CASSLVAGGFGNEQFF
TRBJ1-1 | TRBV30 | CAWTYGTYRRPFF
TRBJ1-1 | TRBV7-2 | CASVFYAGTNAFF
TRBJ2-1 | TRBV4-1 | CASSQALARSYNEQFF
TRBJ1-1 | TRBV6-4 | CASSKEGSGTEAFF
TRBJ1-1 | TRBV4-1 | CASSQINLVAYTEAFF
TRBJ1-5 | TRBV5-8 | CASSIGTEYSNQPQHF
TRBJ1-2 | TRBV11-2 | CASSLDRGRGYTF
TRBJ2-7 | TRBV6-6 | CASSLMDRYEQYF
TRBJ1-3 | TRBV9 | CASSVFRDAGNTIYF
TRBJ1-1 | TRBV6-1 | CASTLDRFADTEAFF
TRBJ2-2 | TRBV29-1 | CSVEGAGELFF
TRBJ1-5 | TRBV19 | CASSPPFRGIYQPQHF
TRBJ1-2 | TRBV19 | CASSISLGHSGYTF
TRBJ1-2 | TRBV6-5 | CASRTGQGLEGYTF
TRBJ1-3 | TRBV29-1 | CSVVKGASGNTIYF
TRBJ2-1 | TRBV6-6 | CASSYIGLDYNEQFF